These T cell receptor beta chains were read from a single sample in a study of T cell changes during pregnancy in multiple sclerosis. TCRdb's copy holds only in-frame clones and misses some; the assay was immunoSEQ multiplex PCR. Of 45,000 to 60,000 clones listed, approximately 92% are singletons. The starting material was peripheral blood, obtained after pregnancy. These receptors were collected from a female donor in good health, enrolled as a control in a pregnancy study. The CDR3 runs from the conserved cysteine through the conserved F or W. A D gene is named only where the DNA matches it firmly. Size tells how often a clone was seen (once, few, many) or the class of an expanded clone, and some rows leave it out.

>-|TRBV9|-|TRBJ1-1
CASSVVPRSEAFF
TGTGCCAGCAGCGTAGTGCCCCGAAGCGAAGCTTTCTTT
>TRBD1|TRBV28|-|TRBJ2-4
CASSPVGTAKNIQYF
TGTGCCAGCAGCCCCGTCGGGACAGCGAAAAACATTCAGTACTTC
>TRBD2|TRBV15|-|TRBJ2-3
CATRRSGGTDTQYF
TGTGCCACCCGCAGGAGCGGGGGAACAGATACGCAGTATTTT
>TRBD1|TRBV7-6|-|TRBJ1-3
CASSLRSTGVGNTIYF
TGTGCCAGCAGCCTCAGATCGACAGGGGTAGGAAACACCATATATTTT
>-|TRBV5-1|-|TRBJ2-3
CASSSSGTDTQYF
TGCGCCAGCAGCTCTAGCGGCACAGATACGCAGTATTTT
>TRBD2|TRBV28|-|TRBJ2-7
CASSPGLAGHEQYF
TGTGCCAGCAGTCCGGGACTAGCGGGCCACGAGCAGTACTTC
>TRBD1|TRBV6-1|-|TRBJ2-7
CATRTYRGKSYEQYF
TGTGCCACACGGACGTACAGGGGAAAGTCCTACGAGCAGTACTTC
>-|TRBV5-1|-|TRBJ2-5
CASSPGQGLAGETQYF
TGCGCCAGCAGCCCAGGACAGGGGCTAGCGGGAGAGACCCAGTACTTC
>TRBD1|TRBV5-1|-|TRBJ2-5
CASSPGGEETQYF
TGCGCCAGCAGCCCAGGGGGCGAGGAGACCCAGTACTTC
>TRBD1|TRBV7-6|-|TRBJ2-5
CASTTTGPQETQYF
TGTGCCAGCACCACGACAGGGCCTCAAGAGACCCAGTACTTC
>-|TRBV1|-|TRBJ1-3
CTSSPRVGRFCTIYF
TGCACCAGCAGCCCCAGGGTAGGGAGGTTTTGCACCATATATTTT
>TRBD1|TRBV18|-|TRBJ1-2
CASSLGQGSGYTF
TGTGCCAGCTCCCTTGGACAGGGGAGTGGCTACACCTTC
>-|TRBV6-6|-|TRBJ2-3
CASSYSEGGADTQYF
TGTGCCAGCAGTTACTCTGAAGGAGGTGCAGATACGCAGTATTTT
>TRBD1|TRBV28|-|TRBJ1-5
CAIESSGGGLNQPQHF
TGTGCCATCGAATCTTCAGGAGGGGGCTTGAATCAGCCCCAGCATTTT
>-|TRBV5-1|-|TRBJ2-7
CASSLEGDSYEQYF
TGCGCCAGCAGCTTGGAGGGGGACTCCTACGAGCAGTACTTC
>TRBD2|TRBV30|-|TRBJ2-1
CAWGTSGGIHEQFF
TGTGCCTGGGGGACTAGCGGGGGGATCCATGAGCAGTTCTTC
>-|TRBV6-6|-|TRBJ2-2
CASSYYGAGELFF
TGTGCCAGCAGTTACTACGGGGCCGGGGAGCTGTTTTTT
>-|TRBV6-6|-|TRBJ2-5
CASSYTGTRGETQYF
TGTGCCAGCAGTTACACCGGGACACGTGGAGAGACCCAGTACTTC
>-|TRBV7-9|-|TRBJ2-7
CASSLAGGRPYEQYF
TGTGCCAGCAGCTTAGCGGGGGGACGTCCCTACGAGCAGTACTTC
>-|TRBV14|-|TRBJ1-1
CASGTARGEAFF
TGTGCCAGCGGTACAGCTAGGGGTGAAGCTTTCTTT
>-|TRBV4-2|-|TRBJ2-1
CASSVAGGPTYNEQFF
TGTGCCAGCAGCGTAGCAGGAGGGCCGACCTACAATGAGCAGTTCTTC
>-|TRBV5-1|-|TRBJ1-2
CASSLEPDYGYTF
TGCGCCAGCAGCTTGGAGCCGGACTATGGCTACACCTTC
>-|TRBV4-1|-|TRBJ2-3
CASSQDPRARGRTDTQYF
TGCGCCAGCAGCCAAGATCCCCGCGCGCGGGGGCGCACAGATACGCAGTATTTT
>TRBD2|TRBV6-4|-|TRBJ2-1
CASSFSGSEYNEQFF
TGTGCCAGCAGTTTCAGCGGGAGTGAATACAATGAGCAGTTCTTC
>TRBD2|TRBV7-6|-|TRBJ2-2
CASSHTPLAGGGYTGELFF
TGTGCCAGCAGCCATACTCCCCTAGCGGGAGGTGGATACACCGGGGAGCTGTTTTTT
>TRBD1|TRBV7-7|-|TRBJ2-1
CASSLGQGSHNEQFF
TGTGCCAGCAGCTTGGGACAGGGGTCCCACAATGAGCAGTTCTTC
>-|TRBV29-1|once|TRBJ2-3
CSVGQTPTSTDTQYF
TGCAGCGTCGGACAGACACCCACTAGCACAGATACGCAGTATTTT
>TRBD2|TRBV7-9|-|TRBJ2-5
CASSPLPGLVVKTQYF
TGTGCCAGCAGCCCTTTACCGGGACTAGTTGTGAAGACCCAGTACTTC
>TRBD1|TRBV6-1|-|TRBJ1-4
CASGTGLPSEKLFF
TGTGCCAGCGGGACAGGGCTCCCTAGTGAAAAACTGTTTTTT
>TRBD2|TRBV5-6|-|TRBJ2-5
CASSSGTTMWETQYF
TGTGCCAGCAGCTCTGGGACTACGATGTGGGAGACCCAGTACTTC
>-|TRBV6-5|-|TRBJ2-7
CASSYGRQAYEQYF
TGTGCCAGCAGTTACGGTAGGCAGGCCTACGAGCAGTACTTC
>TRBD1|TRBV6-5|-|TRBJ2-7
CASRPDRASYEQYF
TGTGCCAGCAGACCCGACAGGGCCTCCTACGAGCAGTACTTC
>-|TRBV18|few|TRBJ1-6
CASSPRRENSPLHF
TGTGCCAGCTCACCACGGAGGGAGAATTCACCCCTCCACTTT
>-|TRBV28|-|TRBJ2-7
CATQERVAQYF
TGTGCCACCCAGGAGAGGGTCGCGCAGTACTTC
>TRBD1|TRBV7-6|-|TRBJ2-7
CASSLERQGGGYEQYF
TGTGCCAGCAGCTTAGAAAGACAGGGGGGGGGCTACGAGCAGTACTTC
>-|TRBV25-1|-|TRBJ1-2
CASSKTGPNYGYTF
TGTGCCAGCAGTAAGACAGGACCCAACTATGGCTACACCTTC
>TRBD1|TRBV6-1|-|TRBJ1-2
CASSETGGDIYGYTF
TGTGCCAGCAGTGAAACAGGGGGTGACATCTATGGCTACACCTTC
>-|TRBV4-3|-|TRBJ2-1
CASSHGQYNEQFF
TGCGCCAGCAGCCACGGACAGTACAATGAGCAGTTCTTC
>-|TRBV19|-|TRBJ2-7
CASSRELSSYEQYF
TGTGCCAGTAGTAGGGAGCTTTCCTCCTACGAGCAGTACTTC
>-|TRBV27|-|TRBJ1-3
CASSSSLGGNTIYF
TGTGCCAGCAGTTCCAGCTTGGGGGGGAACACCATATATTTT
>TRBD1|TRBV7-9|-|TRBJ2-3
CASSYDRGILSTDTQYF
TGTGCCAGCAGCTACGACAGGGGAATCCTTAGCACAGATACGCAGTATTTT
>-|TRBV7-9|-|TRBJ2-7
CASSLLRGYEQYF
TGTGCCAGCAGCCTACTTCGGGGGTACGAGCAGTACTTC
>TRBD1|TRBV28|-|TRBJ1-2
CASSLRGRGGYTF
TGTGCCAGCAGTTTAAGGGGGCGCGGGGGCTACACCTTC
>-|TRBV7-9|-|TRBJ1-2
CASSLVAVNYGYTF
TGTGCCAGCAGCTTAGTTGCAGTCAACTATGGCTACACCTTC